The rows below give T cell receptor beta chains drawn from one sample of a study of vaccination and CD4 T cells after COVID-19. TCRdb re-called the PCR reads with MiXCR, one entry per CDR3 protein. The table shows tens of thousands of distinct CDR3 sequences, with approximately 49% occurring only once. The starting material was CD4+ T cells from blood, obtained about 7 months after SARS-CoV-2 vaccination. These receptors originate from a human donor who had recovered from COVID-19. Both conserved end residues are part of each CDR3. The order of the fields is J gene, D gene, V gene, CDR3 protein. The D gene is left open where the match is weak.

TRBJ2-7 TRBD2 TRBV19 CASSISGSSYEQYF
TRBJ1-6 NA TRBV15 CATRAINNSPLHF
TRBJ1-5 NA TRBV28 CASSDRDRYSNQPQHF
TRBJ1-2 NA TRBV20-1 CSANVPDSNYGYTF
TRBJ1-5 TRBD1 TRBV20-1 CSARRTGGVSGNQPQHF
TRBJ2-5 TRBD2 TRBV7-3 CASSFTAGEKETQYF
TRBJ2-2 TRBD2 TRBV20-1 CSVGTSGRDTGELFF
TRBJ2-7 TRBD2 TRBV18 CASSPVGGLAGVEQYF
TRBJ2-4 NA TRBV11-3 CASKGKENIQYF
TRBJ1-6 NA TRBV2 CASSEQSNSPLHF
TRBJ2-5 TRBD2 TRBV7-3 CASSLPVGREFPKETQYF
TRBJ2-5 NA TRBV20-1 CSGRGQETQYF
TRBJ2-2 NA TRBV5-6 CASSFYRGLTNTGELFF
TRBJ1-2 NA TRBV6-2/TRBV6-3 CASSLTFGGYTF
TRBJ1-1 NA TRBV20-1 CSASPNSAEAFF
TRBJ1-5 TRBD1 TRBV28 CASRYPGQGNQPQHF
TRBJ2-5 TRBD2 TRBV6-1 CASNRGVRGSGETQYF
TRBJ2-1 NA TRBV11-3 CASSLDSGRYYNEQFF
TRBJ2-5 TRBD2 TRBV20-1 CSARGPAGGKETQYF
TRBJ2-5 NA TRBV6-2/TRBV6-3 CASSPWVAPQETQYF
TRBJ1-2 NA TRBV28 CAVSEQWGVGYTF
TRBJ2-2 NA TRBV7-3 CASSLRGAATGELFF
TRBJ2-3 TRBD2 TRBV4-2 CASSQDSGGGNTQYF